Below, 25 T cell receptor beta chains from the same sample are listed, as sequenced in a study of identical twins. TCRdb reprocessed the 5' RACE reads with MiXCR, giving one entry per CDR3 protein. The repertoire holds some 500,000 distinct CDR3 sequences, with 13% to 15% as singletons. These data were also filed under a second study, of yellow fever vaccine responses in identical twins.

Sample: CD4+ T cells sorted from blood. These receptors came from a young woman in good health.

This clonotype came up a few times. This chain uses TRBV3-1 with TRBJ2-1; possible D gene TRBD2, 5 bases. V gave up 4 bases and J gave up 5 bases, with 12 bases separating them. CDR1 is LGHDT and CDR2 is YNNKEL in the germline V gene (reference sequence). The CDR3 contains 14 residues. CDR3 region: CASSPGIRNNEQFF. CDR3 coding DNA: TGTGCCAGCAGCCCGGGAATACGGAACAATGAGCAGTTCTTC.

This chain uses TRBV12-3 or TRBV12-4 with TRBJ2-3; 8 bases fit TRBD2. J gave up 1 base and V 4 bases, and 4 bases lay outside the gene matches. The CDR3 totals 15 residues. CDR3 loop: CASSSGTRGTDTQYF. As DNA, the CDR3 is TGTGCCAGCAGTTCCGGGACTAGGGGCACAGATACGCAGTATTTT.

The sample holds a few counts of this clonotype. This chain links TRBV24-1 with TRBJ2-2; 7 bases are a match to TRBD1. The CDR3 is 15 amino acids. CDR1 and CDR2 (germline): KGHDR, SFDVKD. The V gene end was trimmed by 4 bases and the J gene end by 2 bases; junction bases not matched to a gene: 3. CDR3 sequence: CATSEGTDNTGELFF. The CDR3 nucleotides are TGTGCCACCAGTGAGGGGACAGACAACACCGGGGAGCTGTTTTTT.

The chain couples TRBV27 to TRBJ2-5; 9 positions match TRBD1. V trimming: 6 bases; J trimming: 2 bases; junction bases outside the gene matches: 7. This CDR3 comprises 15 residues. Germline V CDR1 and CDR2: MNHEY, SMNVEV (reference sequence). The CDR3 sequence is CASRPRGQGQETQYF. The CDR3 DNA reads as TGTGCCAGCAGACCAAGGGGACAGGGACAAGAGACCCAGTACTTC.

This clonotype came up a few times. The rearrangement links TRBV7-8 to TRBJ2-5; D ambiguous. Between the trimmed V and J ends, which lost 1 base and 7 bases, there was a span of 13 bases. The CDR3 has 14 residues. In germline, CDR1 is SGHVS, CDR2 FQNEAQ. CDR3 sequence reads: CASSLVRLSGTQYF. The CDR3 nucleotides are TGTGCCAGCAGCTTAGTCCGACTCTCGGGGACCCAGTACTTC.

In this sample, this clonotype turned up many times. The chain recombines TRBV12-3 or TRBV12-4 with TRBJ2-7, with TRBD1 matching over 8 bases. Germline trimming cut 5 bases from V and 4 bases from J; bases unmatched to any gene: 7. The CDR3 has 14 residues. The CDR3 spells CASSLRQGSYEQYF. CDR3 sequence (DNA): TGTGCCAGCAGTCTAAGACAGGGGTCGTACGAGCAGTACTTC.

The chain has TRBV7-9 and TRBJ2-3; 13 bases line up with TRBD2. CDR1 and CDR2 from the germline V gene are SEHNR and FQNEAQ (reference sequence). CDR3 length: 16 amino acids. After removal of 5 bases from V and 6 bases from J, the junction contained 8 bases not matched to a gene. CDR3 in amino acids: CASSGGLAGFRDTQYF. Here the CDR3 DNA reads TGTGCCAGCAGCGGGGGACTAGCGGGGTTTCGGGATACGCAGTATTTT. Full variable domain (missing parts from reference TRBV7-9 and TRBJ2-3): DTGVSQNPRHKITKRGQNVTFRCDPISEHNRLYWYRQTLGQGPEFLTYFQNEAQLEKSRLLSDRFSAERPKGSFSTLEIQRTEQGDSAMYLCASSGGLAGFRDTQYFGPGTRLTVL.

This clonotype has a count of ten or more. This sequence joins TRBV5-1 and TRBJ2-7; 13 bases are shared with TRBD2. The J segment lost 2 bases and the V segment lost 3 bases, leaving 2 bases of the junction unmatched. Germline assignment: CDR1 SGHRS and CDR2 YFSETQ. The CDR3 has 15 amino acids. CDR3 sequence: CASSSLAGGAYEQYF. The DNA of the CDR3 is TGCGCCAGCAGCTCACTAGCGGGAGGGGCCTACGAGCAGTACTTC.

This clonotype has only a few counts. V and J are TRBV6-1 and TRBJ2-1, with D tentatively TRBD2 (5 bases). This CDR3 has 14 residues. V shed 7 bases and J shed 4 bases, with 14 bases lying between them. The V gene's germline CDR1 is MNHNS and CDR2 SASEGT. The CDR3 region has the DNA TGTGCCAGCAATCCGAGGGCTCGGTACAATGAGCAGTTCTTC. Residues: CASNPRARYNEQFF.

V usage is TRBV7-6 and J usage is TRBJ2-1, with D possibly matching TRBD1 (5 bases). The germline V and J ends were trimmed by 5 bases and 7 bases, with 12 bases remaining between them. From germline, CDR1 is SGHVS and CDR2 FNYEAQ. This CDR3 contains 13 residues. The CDR3 bases are TGTGCCAGCAGCCCGCAGGGTTTTAATGAGCAGTTCTTC. Translated: CASSPQGFNEQFF.

The genes are TRBV5-1 and TRBJ2-5; the D call may be TRBD1 or TRBD2 (6 bases each). The CDR3 length is 15 residues. V gave up 4 bases and J gave up 1 base, with 14 bases separating them. From germline, CDR1 is SGHRS and CDR2 YFSETQ. CDR3 region: CASSVQGLSQETQYF. DNA for the CDR3: TGCGCCAGCAGCGTACAGGGACTGTCCCAAGAGACCCAGTACTTC.

V usage is TRBV11-3 and J usage is TRBJ2-1, with TRBD2 matching over 12 bases. V shed 3 bases, J shed 3 bases, and the junction held 3 bases outside the gene matches. Germline assignment: CDR1 SGHNT and CDR2 YENEEA. The CDR3 sequence is 16 residues long. CDR3 loop: CASSLRLAGVYNEQFF. The CDR3 nucleotides are TGTGCCAGCAGCTTGCGACTAGCGGGAGTCTACAATGAGCAGTTCTTC.

The sample holds many counts of this clonotype. This chain joins TRBV12-3 or TRBV12-4 and TRBJ2-2, with 7 bases that match TRBD1. This CDR3 is 14 amino acids long. The J segment lost 5 bases and the V segment lost 5 bases, leaving 5 bases of the junction unmatched. The chain's CDR3 is CASSPGTETGELFF. CDR3 in DNA: TGTGCCAGCAGTCCCGGGACAGAGACCGGGGAGCTGTTTTTT.

This clonotype has a handful of counts. J is TRBJ2-2 and V is TRBV20-1; D tentatively reads TRBD1 or TRBD2 (5 bases each). Germline CDR1 DFQATT, CDR2 SNEGSKA (reference sequence). The CDR3 runs 16 residues. Trimming left V 0 bases short and J 3 bases short, with 14 bases between. As DNA, the CDR3 is TGCAGTGCTAGAGATCCTCGGGGCAAAGACACCGGGGAGCTGTTTTTT. Its protein product is CSARDPRGKDTGELFF.

This clonotype came up a few times. The chain combines TRBV5-6 with TRBJ2-1; 12 bases agree with TRBD2. The trim removed 4 bases at V and 6 bases at J, leaving 8 bases unmatched. The CDR3 totals 16 residues. Germline V gives CDR1 SGHDT, CDR2 YYEEEE. CDR3 in amino acids: CASSHLAGGLPNEQFF. CDR3 coding DNA: TGTGCCAGCAGCCACCTAGCGGGGGGGCTCCCCAATGAGCAGTTCTTC.

This clonotype was found a few times. The rearrangement joins TRBV28 to TRBJ2-1; 10 nucleotides agree with TRBD1. Trimming cost V 7 bases and J 4 bases; bases outside gene matches: 7. Germline CDR1 and CDR2: MDHEN and SYDVKM. The CDR3 length is 15 residues. The CDR3 sequence: CASTILGQGYNEQFF. In DNA form, the CDR3 reads TGTGCCAGCACCATTTTGGGACAGGGGTACAATGAGCAGTTCTTC.

The sample holds a few counts of this clonotype. The chain carries TRBV27 and TRBJ2-4; D possibly matches TRBD1 or TRBD2 (6 bases each). There are 17 residues in the CDR3. V lost 5 bases, J lost 1 base, and 18 bases lay in between. Germline V CDR1 and CDR2: MNHEY, SMNVEV (reference sequence). CDR3 protein: CASSTHSGGLAKNIQYF. CDR3 nucleotides: TGTGCCAGCAGTACCCACAGTGGGGGGCTGGCCAAAAACATTCAGTACTTC.

This clonotype was counted a few times. CDR3 nucleotide sequence: TGTGCCAGCAGGAGGGGGGTGTTACCCCTCCACTTT. Residues: CASRRGVLPLHF. J is TRBJ1-6 and V is TRBV12-3 or TRBV12-4; D may be TRBD1 (6 bases). This CDR3 contains 12 residues. Trimming removed 6 bases from V and 12 bases from J, with 12 bases in between.

The rearrangement joins TRBV7-9 to TRBJ2-3; TRBD2 matches at 10 bases. In germline, CDR1 is SEHNR, CDR2 FQNEAQ (reference sequence). The V segment lost 4 bases and the J segment 2 bases; nucleotides outside the gene matches: 6. CDR3 length: 16 residues. This CDR3 is CASSSRTSGFTDTQYF. The CDR3 nucleotides are TGTGCCAGCAGCTCCCGGACTAGCGGATTCACAGATACGCAGTATTTT.

Many counts were recorded for this clonotype. V gene TRBV7-9 combines with J gene TRBJ2-2, with unresolved D. Trimming pared 6 bases from V and 4 bases from J, leaving 9 bases between. The germline V gene encodes CDR1 SEHNR and CDR2 FQNEAQ (reference sequence). The CDR3 contains 13 residues. The CDR3, as DNA: TGTGCCAGCAGTCCGGGTGGCACCGGGGAGCTGTTTTTT. Protein sequence: CASSPGGTGELFF.

The chain has TRBV5-6 and TRBJ2-7; TRBD2 aligns across 13 bases. V dropped 4 bases and J dropped 5; count of bases not matched to a gene: 3. This CDR3 has 14 amino acids. The germline CDR1 and CDR2 sequences are SGHDT and YYEEEE. The CDR3 region has the DNA TGTGCCAGCAGCAACGGACTAGCGGGAGACGAGCAGTACTTC. It specifies CASSNGLAGDEQYF.

Many counts were recorded for this clonotype. V gene TRBV5-1 combines with J gene TRBJ1-5; 12 bases fit TRBD1. The J segment lost 5 bases and the V segment lost 7 bases, leaving 7 bases of the junction unmatched. The CDR3 is made up of 15 amino acids. In germline, CDR1 is SGHRS, CDR2 YFSETQ. The CDR3 nucleotides are TGCGCCAGCCCGGGACAGGGGGCGATAGATCAGCCCCAGCATTTT. This sequence encodes CASPGQGAIDQPQHF.

V is TRBV6-2 or TRBV6-3 and J is TRBJ2-3, with 9 bases lining up with TRBD2. Germline CDR1 MNHEY, CDR2 SVGEGT. The CDR3 totals 14 residues. The ends lost 8 bases at V and 5 bases at J; junction bases unmatched: 8. The CDR3 loop reads CASRLAGIGDTQYF. CDR3 nucleotides: TGTGCCAGCCGGCTAGCGGGAATTGGAGATACGCAGTATTTT.

The chain combines TRBV20-1 with TRBJ2-5; D is perhaps TRBD1 or TRBD2 (6 bases each). Germline values: CDR1 DFQATT, CDR2 SNEGSKA (reference sequence). The CDR3 sequence is 13 residues long. Deletions cut 7 bases from V and 1 base from J, with 13 bases between. The CDR3 DNA sequence: TGCAGTGTCGAGGGGGGCCTCCAAGAGACCCAGTACTTC. Encoded protein: CSVEGGLQETQYF.

This clonotype has a handful of counts. The CDR3 DNA reads as TGTGCCAGCAGCTTGAACACTGGGACTAGCGGGGGGCCAGCCAATGAGCAGTTCTTC. Protein sequence: CASSLNTGTSGGPANEQFF. The chain uses TRBV13 and TRBJ2-1, with 15 bases fitting TRBD2. CDR3 length: 19 residues. V shed 3 bases and J 6 bases; nucleotides not matched to a gene: 12. Germline V gene data show CDR1 as PRHDT and CDR2 as FYEKMQ (reference sequence).